The 25 T cell receptor beta chains in this list originate from one sample, sequenced in a study of cytomegalovirus exposure and HLA in healthy donors. 13 Jbeta primers and 60 Vbeta primers were used for the PCR. The table came from immunoSEQ multiplex PCR; TCRdb's copy has only in-frame clones and leaves some out. The sample shows about 190,000 clones, roughly 80% of them seen only once. The sequenced sample consisted of PBMCs. The source of these receptors is a man aged 35-49 years in good health and CMV-seropositive.

V is TRBV7-6 and J is TRBJ2-1; the match to TRBD2 covers 11 bases. Germline CDR1 and CDR2: SGHVS and FNYEAQ. The CDR3 runs to 15 residues. V gave up 5 bases and J gave up 4 bases; unmatched junction bases: 4. CDR3 in amino acids: CASSPRLAGYNEQFF. The CDR3 DNA follows: TGTGCCAGCAGCCCTCGACTAGCGGGGTACAATGAGCAGTTCTTC.

The chain carries TRBV7-2 and TRBJ1-6; no definite D call. The V end lost 3 bases, the J end lost 2 bases, and 8 bases lay between the germline ends. Looked up from germline, CDR1 is SGHTA and CDR2 is FQGNSA. The CDR3 covers 15 residues. CDR3 sequence (DNA): TGTGCCAGCAGCTTCAGGTGGCCCTATAATTCACCCCTCCACTTT. Translating gives CASSFRWPYNSPLHF.

V usage is TRBV5-4 and J usage is TRBJ2-5; D is ambiguous. CDR1 and CDR2 from the germline V gene are SGHNT and YYREEE (reference sequence). This CDR3 comprises 13 residues. V was cut by 1 base and J by 3 bases, with 7 bases left in between. This chain's CDR3 is CASSLILEETQYF. The CDR3 DNA is TGTGCCAGCAGCTTGATATTAGAAGAGACCCAGTACTTC.

The chain employs TRBV9 and TRBJ2-1; 7 nucleotides match TRBD1. With V trimmed by 0 bases and J by 8 bases, 8 bases remained unmatched. CDR1 and CDR2 from the germline V gene are SGDLS and YYNGEE. The CDR3 loop spans 15 amino acids. CDR3 sequence reads: CASSVEGRGIYEQFF. Written as DNA, the CDR3 is TGTGCCAGCAGCGTAGAGGGCAGGGGGATCTATGAGCAGTTCTTC.

This rearrangement joins TRBV12-5 to TRBJ2-3, with D maybe TRBD2 (6 bases). In germline, CDR1 is LGHNT, CDR2 FRNRAP. V lost 4 bases to trimming and J lost 6 bases, with 11 bases between them. The CDR3 has 13 amino acids. The CDR3 region has the DNA TGTGCTAGTGGTTGGAGGGGTGACGATACGCAGTATTTT. Translation gives CASGWRGDDTQYF.

This clone was counted only a few times. V usage is TRBV10-3 and J usage is TRBJ1-1; D gene unclear. The CDR3 length is 14 residues. With 2 bases removed from V and 0 bases from J, the gap between germline ends came to 7 bases. Germline V CDR1 and CDR2: ENHRY, SYGVKD. The CDR3 DNA reads as TGTGCCATCAGTGAGAAGAGGATGAACACTGAAGCTTTCTTT. Protein sequence: CAISEKRMNTEAFF.

V and J are TRBV5-4 and TRBJ2-3, with 9 bases fitting TRBD1. Trimming took 3 bases from V and 0 from J; bases not matched to a gene: 11. This CDR3 comprises 18 residues. Germline CDR1 and CDR2: SGHNT and YYREEE (reference sequence). The CDR3 nucleotides read TGTGCCAGCAGCTCGGGACAGGGAAGGCGGACTAGCACAGATACGCAGTATTTT. Translating it yields CASSSGQGRRTSTDTQYF.

The V and J genes are TRBV29-1 and TRBJ1-5, with D possibly being TRBD1 (6 bases). The CDR3 runs 14 residues. Between the trimmed V and J ends, which lost 0 bases and 7 bases, there was a span of 13 bases. Germline V lookup: CDR1 SQVTM, CDR2 ANQGSEA. The CDR3 bases are TGCAGCGTTGAAGATGCAGGGGTTGGGCAGCCCCAGCATTTT. Residues: CSVEDAGVGQPQHF.

CDR3 DNA sequence: TGTGCCAGCAGTTCGGGGTCGACAGGAGCGCTCCAAGAGACCCAGTACTTC. Its translation is CASSSGSTGALQETQYF. This chain uses TRBV6-4 with TRBJ2-5, with D maybe TRBD1 (6 bases). This CDR3 is built from 17 residues. CDR1 is MRHNA and CDR2 is SNTAGT in the germline V gene. V gave up 5 bases and J gave up 1 base, with 20 bases separating them.

In its sample, this clone was seen a few times. The CDR3 protein is CAWTTGSYEQYF. In DNA form, the CDR3 reads TGTGCCTGGACCACGGGCTCCTACGAGCAGTACTTC. The chain uses TRBV30 and TRBJ2-7; D not resolved. Trimming left V 4 bases short and J 0 bases short, with 7 bases between. CDR3 length equals 12 residues. Germline lookup yields CDR1 GTSNPN and CDR2 SVGIG (reference sequence).

CDR3: CAISEPGGSSYEQYF. The CDR3 coding sequence is TGTGCCATCAGTGAGCCGGGGGGCAGCTCCTACGAGCAGTACTTC. The V call is TRBV10-3, the J call TRBJ2-7; weak D call: TRBD2 (7 bases). The CDR3 is made up of 15 amino acids. The V end was cut by 2 bases, the J end by 0 bases, with 11 bases between. In germline, CDR1 is ENHRY, CDR2 SYGVKD.

The chain joins TRBV5-4 to TRBJ2-3; 10 bases agree with TRBD1. The CDR3 sequence is 15 residues long. Germline CDR1 reads SGHNT; CDR2 reads YYREEE (reference sequence). Here the CDR3 reads CADTPRGQGSDTQYF. The CDR3 bases are TGTGCAGATACCCCCCGGGGACAGGGGTCAGATACGCAGTATTTT.

The sample holds one count of this clone. The CDR3 here is CASSLTGGEQPQHF. For the CDR3, the DNA is TGTGCCAGCAGCTTGACAGGGGGGGAACAGCCCCAGCATTTT. The chain uses TRBV25-1 and TRBJ1-5; TRBD1 matches at 9 bases. With 6 bases clipped from V and 7 bases from J, the junction kept 7 bases outside the gene matches. The CDR3 length is 14 residues. From germline, CDR1 is MGHDK and CDR2 SYGVNS.

This clone appeared a single time. This chain connects TRBV5-5 to TRBJ1-1, with D perhaps TRBD1 (6 bases). Trimming stripped 4 bases from V and 0 bases from J, with 13 bases between. The CDR3 length is 15 residues. In germline, CDR1 is SGHKS, CDR2 YYEKEE (reference sequence). The chain's CDR3 is CASSPPTGMNTEAFF. The CDR3 bases are TGTGCCAGCAGCCCCCCGACAGGTATGAACACTGAAGCTTTCTTT.

V and J are TRBV5-6 and TRBJ2-5; D unclear. The CDR3 sequence is 15 residues long. V was pared by 4 bases and J by 2 bases, with 15 bases between. Germline-derived CDR1 and CDR2 are SGHDT and YYEEEE. Here the CDR3 reads CASSLVSTLQETQYF. CDR3 DNA sequence: TGTGCCAGCAGCCTGGTCTCTACACTACAAGAGACCCAGTACTTC. The full variable domain, its missing parts supplied by reference TRBV5-6 and TRBJ2-5, is DAGVTQSPTHLIKTRGQQVTLRCSPKSGHDTVSWYQQALGQGPQFIFQYYEEEERQRGNFPDRFSGHQFPNYSSELNVNALLLGDSALYLCASSLVSTLQETQYFGPGTRLLVL.

This clone was observed once. The rearrangement uses TRBV7-3 and TRBJ1-1, with 8 bases fitting TRBD1. V lost 5 bases, J lost 5 bases, and 4 bases stayed unmatched. Germline V gene lookup returns CDR1 SGHTA and CDR2 FQGTGA. There are 13 residues in the CDR3. The CDR3 spells CASSPGQVTEAFF. CDR3 in DNA: TGTGCCAGCAGCCCGGGACAGGTTACTGAAGCTTTCTTT.

The chain employs TRBV29-1 and TRBJ2-5; maybe TRBD2 (6 bases). The CDR3 is 16 residues long. Per the germline V gene, CDR1 is SQVTM and CDR2 is ANQGSEA. V was cut by 1 base and J by 5 bases, with 20 bases left in between. This CDR3 reads CSVEGPERRAWETQYF. In DNA, the CDR3 is TGCAGCGTTGAAGGCCCGGAAAGGAGGGCGTGGGAGACCCAGTACTTC.

The J gene is TRBJ1-6, the V gene TRBV6-6; D is perhaps TRBD1 (5 bases). In germline, CDR1 is MNHNY, CDR2 SVGAGI (reference sequence). The V end was cut by 2 bases, the J end by 5 bases, with 13 bases between. This CDR3 is 16 amino acids long. CDR3 residues: CASSYLQPQDNSPLHF. The CDR3 DNA reads TGTGCCAGCAGTTACCTTCAACCACAGGATAATTCACCCCTCCACTTT.

The chain joins TRBV6-5 to TRBJ1-1, with 7 bases matching TRBD1. CDR1 is MNHEY and CDR2 is SVGAGI in the germline V gene. This CDR3 contains 13 residues. The V gene end was trimmed by 6 bases and the J gene end by 5 bases; junction bases not matched to a gene: 6. The CDR3 here is CASSGTAPTEAFF. Here the CDR3 DNA reads TGTGCCAGCAGCGGGACAGCGCCTACTGAAGCTTTCTTT.

This clone has more than one count but fewer than ten. The chain employs TRBV28 and TRBJ2-7, with TRBD1 matching 12 bases. With 4 bases clipped from V and 7 bases from J, the junction kept 11 bases outside the gene matches. Germline V gene sequence: CDR1 MDHEN, CDR2 SYDVKM. The CDR3 is made up of 16 amino acids. For the CDR3, the DNA is TGTGCCAGCAGTTCTCTCCGGGACAGGGGGCTCGGTGAGCAGTACTTC. It encodes CASSSLRDRGLGEQYF.

The chain uses TRBV11-2 and TRBJ2-1; 9 bases map to TRBD2. Losses at the gene ends were 5 bases for V and 0 bases for J; bases not matched to a gene: 5. CDR1 SGHAT and CDR2 FQNNGV come from the germline V gene. The CDR3 is 16 amino acids. The CDR3 DNA sequence: TGTGCCAGCAGCCGCGGGGGGGCATCCTCCTACAATGAGCAGTTCTTC. Its translation: CASSRGGASSYNEQFF.

The V gene is TRBV10-1, the J gene TRBJ2-3; 7 nucleotides line up with TRBD2. Germline V gene lookup returns CDR1 WNHNN and CDR2 SYGVQD (reference sequence). The CDR3 extends over 15 amino acids. Trimming removed 0 bases from V and 4 bases from J; junction bases left unmatched: 4. Here the CDR3 DNA reads TGCGCCAGCAGTGAGTCGTGGGGGGGGGCAGATACGCAGTATTTT. This encodes CASSESWGGADTQYF.

CDR3 in amino acids: CASSLEQVSSYEQYF. CDR3 bases: TGTGCCAGCAGCTTAGAACAGGTTAGCTCCTACGAGCAGTACTTC. The rearrangement uses TRBV11-2 and TRBJ2-7, with D perhaps matching TRBD1 (5 bases). The CDR3 extends over 15 amino acids. The germline V gene encodes CDR1 SGHAT and CDR2 FQNNGV. The germline V and J ends were trimmed by 0 bases and 0 bases, with 9 bases remaining between them.

V is TRBV19 and J is TRBJ1-2; D perhaps matches TRBD1 (5 bases). V was cut by 1 base and J by 7 bases, with 13 bases left in between. The CDR3 spans 14 residues. CDR1 is LNHDA, CDR2 SQIVND, per germline (reference sequence). The CDR3 coding sequence is TGTGCCAGTAGTATAGCCGGGGGAAAGAGTGGCTACACCTTC. This codes for CASSIAGGKSGYTF.

This chain joins TRBV7-2 and TRBJ1-3; 8 positions agree with TRBD1. This CDR3 contains 16 residues. Germline V lookup: CDR1 SGHTA, CDR2 FQGNSA. V trimming: 2 bases; J trimming: 1 base; junction bases outside the gene matches: 4. CDR3 coding DNA: TGTGCCAGCAGCTTAACAGGGGGAAAATCTGGAAACACCATATATTTT. This sequence encodes CASSLTGGKSGNTIYF.